The T cell receptor beta chain under discussion was sequenced for a study of cytomegalovirus exposure and HLA in healthy donors. Study as a whole: Earlier, fewer than 130 million unique TCR beta sequences were recovered from about 179 million T cells by an analysis.

A multiplex PCR was run with 60 Vbeta primers and 13 Jbeta primers. TCRdb's copy holds only in-frame clones and misses some; the assay was immunoSEQ multiplex PCR. This table has 100,000 to 120,000 clones, more than 60% appearing once. Among the donors, all were healthy bone marrow donors. Germline trimming cut 7 bases from V and 7 bases from J; bases unmatched to any gene: 11. This CDR3 spans 14 amino acids. CDR1 is SGHKS and CDR2 is YYEKEE in the germline V gene (reference sequence). In the case of this clone: What it binds is unknown.

Study-level results: Later work found most CMV-associated TCR beta chains apparently HLA-restricted. It was reported that TCR beta sequences correctly inferred the HLA-A and HLA-B alleles for most subjects.

This receptor was obtained from a man aged 25-40 years in good health and CMV-seropositive. Material: PBMCs. This chain links TRBV5-5 with TRBJ1-2; 9 bases match TRBD1. CDR3 in DNA: TGTGCCAGCTTCCGACCGGGACAGGGATTTGGCTACACCTTC. Protein sequence: CASFRPGQGFGYTF. The full variable domain, completed using reference TRBV5-5 and TRBJ1-2, is DAGVTQSPTHLIKTRGQQVTLRCSPISGHKSVSWYQQVLGQGPQFIFQYYEKEERGRGNFPDRFSARQFPNYSSELNVNALLLGDSALYLCASFRPGQGFGYTFGSGTRLTVV.